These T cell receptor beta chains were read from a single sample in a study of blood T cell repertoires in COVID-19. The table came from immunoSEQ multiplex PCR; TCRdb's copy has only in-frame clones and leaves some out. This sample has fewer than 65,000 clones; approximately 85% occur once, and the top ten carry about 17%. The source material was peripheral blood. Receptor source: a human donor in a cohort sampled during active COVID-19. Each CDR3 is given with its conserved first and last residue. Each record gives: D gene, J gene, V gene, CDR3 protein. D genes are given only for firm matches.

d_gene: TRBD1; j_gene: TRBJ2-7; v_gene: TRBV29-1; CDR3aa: CSVRGQGWYEQYF
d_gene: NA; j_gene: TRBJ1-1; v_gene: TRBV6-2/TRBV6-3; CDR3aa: CASSYGGLNTEAFF
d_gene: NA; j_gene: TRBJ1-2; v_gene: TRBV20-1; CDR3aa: CSASSRNYGYTF
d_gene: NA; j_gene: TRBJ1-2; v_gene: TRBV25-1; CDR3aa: CASSEEGPRSSYTF
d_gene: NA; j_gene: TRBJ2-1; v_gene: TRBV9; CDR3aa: CASSVPRGEQFF
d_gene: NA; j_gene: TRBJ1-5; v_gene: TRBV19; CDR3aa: CASNPTVNQPQHF
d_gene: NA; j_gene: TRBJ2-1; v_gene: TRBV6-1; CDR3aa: CASSEVRSSSYNEQFF
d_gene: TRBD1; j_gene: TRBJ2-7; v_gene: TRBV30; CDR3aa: CACRDRAENEQYF
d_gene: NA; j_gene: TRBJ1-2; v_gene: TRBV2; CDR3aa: CASSHTDSFDGGYTF
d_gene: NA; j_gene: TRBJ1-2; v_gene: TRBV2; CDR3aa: CASSPTAYYNYGYTF
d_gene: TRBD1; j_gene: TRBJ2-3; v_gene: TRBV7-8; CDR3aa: CASSSGQGSTDTQYF
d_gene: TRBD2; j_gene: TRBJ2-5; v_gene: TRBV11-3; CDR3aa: CASRSLAGGPIETQYF
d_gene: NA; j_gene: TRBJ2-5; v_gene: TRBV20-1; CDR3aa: CSASEGGQETQYF
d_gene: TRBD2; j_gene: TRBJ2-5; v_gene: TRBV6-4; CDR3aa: CASIMSGRGLADQETQYF
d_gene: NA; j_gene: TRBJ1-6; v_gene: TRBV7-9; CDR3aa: CASSQTPSGANSPLHF
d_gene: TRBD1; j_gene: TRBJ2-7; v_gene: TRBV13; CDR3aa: CASSISQGARSYEQYF
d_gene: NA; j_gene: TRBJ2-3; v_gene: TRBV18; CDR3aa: CASSRGGSTDTQYF
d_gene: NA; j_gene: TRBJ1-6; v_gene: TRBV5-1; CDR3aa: CASSLAGKRDSPLHF
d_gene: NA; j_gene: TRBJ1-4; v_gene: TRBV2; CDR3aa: CASGGGPLGEKLFF
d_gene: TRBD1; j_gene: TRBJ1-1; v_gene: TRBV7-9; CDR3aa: CASSLAGQGGTEAFF
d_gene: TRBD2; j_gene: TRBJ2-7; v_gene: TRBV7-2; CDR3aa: CASSLGGGGTYEQYF
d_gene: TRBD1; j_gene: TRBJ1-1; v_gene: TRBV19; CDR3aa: CASSSGTGAITEAFF
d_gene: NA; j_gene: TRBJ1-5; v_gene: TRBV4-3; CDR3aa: CASSQDLGTGWGQPQHF
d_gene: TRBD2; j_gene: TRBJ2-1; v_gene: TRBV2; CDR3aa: CASSQRTSFNEQFF
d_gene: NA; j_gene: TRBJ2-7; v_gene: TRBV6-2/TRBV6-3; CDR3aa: CASSYWQGNIEQYF
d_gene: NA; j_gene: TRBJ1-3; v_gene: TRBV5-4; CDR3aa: CASSSGNTIYF
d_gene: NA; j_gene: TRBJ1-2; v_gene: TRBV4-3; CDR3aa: CASSQDHLGGGYTF
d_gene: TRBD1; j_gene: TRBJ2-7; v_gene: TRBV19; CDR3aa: CASSIRGQPPYEQYF
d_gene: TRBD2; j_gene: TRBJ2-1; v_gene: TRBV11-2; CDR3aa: CASSLLLAGGPTYNEQFF
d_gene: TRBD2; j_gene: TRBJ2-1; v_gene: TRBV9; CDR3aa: CASSVESGPQRGNEQFF
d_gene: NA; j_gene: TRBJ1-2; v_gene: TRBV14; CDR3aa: CASSQSWGGAGHTF
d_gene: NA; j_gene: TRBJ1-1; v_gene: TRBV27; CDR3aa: CASSSGFNTEAFF
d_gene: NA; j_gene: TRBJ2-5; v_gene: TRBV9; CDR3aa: CASSVRAGETQYF
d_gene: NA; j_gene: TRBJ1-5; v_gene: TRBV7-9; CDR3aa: CASSLAREGRNQPQHF
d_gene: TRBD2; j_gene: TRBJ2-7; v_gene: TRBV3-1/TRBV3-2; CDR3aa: CASSQGGASGVGEQYF
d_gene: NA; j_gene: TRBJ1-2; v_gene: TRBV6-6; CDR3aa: CASVGGAYGYTF
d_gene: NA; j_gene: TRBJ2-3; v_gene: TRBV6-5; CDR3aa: CACESTDTQYF
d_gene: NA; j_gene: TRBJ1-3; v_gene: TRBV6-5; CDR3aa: CASNEVIGNTIYF
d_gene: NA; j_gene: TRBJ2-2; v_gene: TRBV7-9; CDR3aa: CASGTGSYTGELFF
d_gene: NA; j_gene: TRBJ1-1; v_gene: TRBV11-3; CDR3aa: CASSLIQGMNTEAFF
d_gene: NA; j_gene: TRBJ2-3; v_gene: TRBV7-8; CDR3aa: CASNRGPTDTQYF
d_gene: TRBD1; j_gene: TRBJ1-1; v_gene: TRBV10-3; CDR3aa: CAISEPRQGSTEAFF
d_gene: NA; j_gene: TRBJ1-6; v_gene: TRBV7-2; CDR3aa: CASSFWAGYGSPLHF
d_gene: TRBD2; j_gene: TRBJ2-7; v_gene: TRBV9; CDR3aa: CASSVGLAGGVGEQYF
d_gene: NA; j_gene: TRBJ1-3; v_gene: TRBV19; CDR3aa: CASSIMTEIGNTIYF